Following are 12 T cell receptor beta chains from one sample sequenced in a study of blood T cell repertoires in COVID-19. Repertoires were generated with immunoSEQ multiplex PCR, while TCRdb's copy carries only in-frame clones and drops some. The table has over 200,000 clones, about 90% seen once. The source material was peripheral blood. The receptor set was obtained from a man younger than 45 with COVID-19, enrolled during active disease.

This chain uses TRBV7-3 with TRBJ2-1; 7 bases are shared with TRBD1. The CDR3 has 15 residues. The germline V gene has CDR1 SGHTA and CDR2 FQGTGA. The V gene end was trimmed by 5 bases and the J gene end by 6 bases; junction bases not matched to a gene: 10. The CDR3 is CASSPAGTVRNEQFF. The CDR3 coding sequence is TGTGCCAGCAGCCCAGCCGGGACAGTACGCAATGAGCAGTTCTTC. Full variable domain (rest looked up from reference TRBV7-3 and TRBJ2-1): GAGVSQTPSNKVTEKGKYVELRCDPISGHTALYWYRQSLGQGPEFLIYFQGTGAADDSGLPNDRFFAVRPEGSVSTLKIQRTERGDSAVYLCASSPAGTVRNEQFFGPGTRLTVL.

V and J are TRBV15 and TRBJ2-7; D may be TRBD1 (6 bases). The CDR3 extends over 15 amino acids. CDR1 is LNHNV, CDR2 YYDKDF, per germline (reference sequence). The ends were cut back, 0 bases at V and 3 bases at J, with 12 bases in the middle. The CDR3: CATSRDPGAGYEQYF. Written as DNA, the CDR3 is TGTGCCACCAGCAGAGACCCAGGGGCGGGCTACGAGCAGTACTTC.

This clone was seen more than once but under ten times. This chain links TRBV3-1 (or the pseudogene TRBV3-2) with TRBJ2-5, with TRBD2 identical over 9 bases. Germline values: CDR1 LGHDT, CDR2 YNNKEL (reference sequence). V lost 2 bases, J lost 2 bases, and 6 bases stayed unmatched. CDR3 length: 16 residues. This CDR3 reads CASSQYFAGGQETQYF. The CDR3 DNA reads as TGTGCCAGCAGCCAATATTTTGCGGGAGGGCAAGAGACCCAGTACTTC.

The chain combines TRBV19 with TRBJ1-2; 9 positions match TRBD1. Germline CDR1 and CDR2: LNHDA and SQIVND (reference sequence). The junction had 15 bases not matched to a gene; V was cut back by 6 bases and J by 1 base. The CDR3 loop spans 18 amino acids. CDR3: CASRRLLGQGVGNYGYTF. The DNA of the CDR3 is TGTGCCAGTAGGCGACTCCTGGGACAGGGAGTAGGTAACTATGGCTACACCTTC. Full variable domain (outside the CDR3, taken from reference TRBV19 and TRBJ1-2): DGGITQSPKYLFRKEGQNVTLSCEQNLNHDAMYWYRQDPGQGLRLIYYSQIVNDFQKGDIAEGYSVSREKKESFPLTVTSAQKNPTAFYLCASRRLLGQGVGNYGYTFGSGTRLTVV.

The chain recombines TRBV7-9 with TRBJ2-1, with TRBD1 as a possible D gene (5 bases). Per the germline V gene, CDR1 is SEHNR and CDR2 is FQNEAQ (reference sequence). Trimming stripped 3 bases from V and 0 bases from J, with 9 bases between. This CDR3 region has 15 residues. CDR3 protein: CASSLQGSSYNEQFF. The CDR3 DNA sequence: TGTGCCAGCAGCTTGCAGGGCAGCTCCTACAATGAGCAGTTCTTC.

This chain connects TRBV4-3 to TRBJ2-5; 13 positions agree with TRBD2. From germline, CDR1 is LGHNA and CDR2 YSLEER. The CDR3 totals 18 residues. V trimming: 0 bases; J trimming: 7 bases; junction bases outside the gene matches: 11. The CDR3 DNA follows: TGCGCCAGCAGCCAAGATCGGGGAGGGACTAGCGGGACCTGGACCCAGTACTTC. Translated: CASSQDRGGTSGTWTQYF.

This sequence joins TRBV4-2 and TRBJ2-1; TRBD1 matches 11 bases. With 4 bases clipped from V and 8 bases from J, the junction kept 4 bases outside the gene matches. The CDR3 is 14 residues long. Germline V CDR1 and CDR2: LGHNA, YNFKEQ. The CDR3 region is CASSLGQGAYEQFF. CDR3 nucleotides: TGTGCCAGCAGCCTAGGACAGGGGGCATATGAGCAGTTCTTC.

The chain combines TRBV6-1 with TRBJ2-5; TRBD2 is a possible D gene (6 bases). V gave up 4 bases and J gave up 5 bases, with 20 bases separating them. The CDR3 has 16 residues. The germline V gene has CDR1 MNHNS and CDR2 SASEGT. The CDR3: CASSGRSGGGRETQYF. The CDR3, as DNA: TGTGCCAGCAGTGGACGATCCGGGGGAGGTCGGGAGACCCAGTACTTC.

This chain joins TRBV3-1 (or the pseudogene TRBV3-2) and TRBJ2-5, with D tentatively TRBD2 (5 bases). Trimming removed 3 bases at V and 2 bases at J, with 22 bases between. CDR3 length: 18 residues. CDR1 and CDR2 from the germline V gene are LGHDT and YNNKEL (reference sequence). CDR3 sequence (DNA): TGTGCCAGCAGCCATGCCCCTTACAAGCGGAGAAAGCAAGAGACCCAGTACTTC. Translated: CASSHAPYKRRKQETQYF.

The CDR3 region has the DNA TGTGCCAGCAGCTTATTATACAGGGCACCCTACGAGCAGTACTTC. It codes for CASSLLYRAPYEQYF. This chain joins TRBV7-9 and TRBJ2-7, with D maybe TRBD1 (6 bases). Germline values: CDR1 SEHNR, CDR2 FQNEAQ (reference sequence). The CDR3 spans 15 residues. V was pared by 2 bases and J by 2 bases, with 13 bases between.

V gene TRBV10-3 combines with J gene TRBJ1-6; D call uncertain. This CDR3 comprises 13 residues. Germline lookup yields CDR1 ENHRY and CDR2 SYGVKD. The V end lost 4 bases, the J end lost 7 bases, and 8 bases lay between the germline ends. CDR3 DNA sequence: TGTGCCATCAGTGGAGATTGGAATTCACCCCTCCACTTT. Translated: CAISGDWNSPLHF.

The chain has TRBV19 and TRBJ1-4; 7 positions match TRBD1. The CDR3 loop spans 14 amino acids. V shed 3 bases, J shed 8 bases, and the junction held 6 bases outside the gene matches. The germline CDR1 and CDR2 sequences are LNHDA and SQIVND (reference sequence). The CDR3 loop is CASSMRQGVEKLFF. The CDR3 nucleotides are TGTGCCAGTAGTATGCGGCAGGGGGTCGAAAAACTGTTTTTT. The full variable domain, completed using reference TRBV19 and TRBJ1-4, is DGGITQSPKYLFRKEGQNVTLSCEQNLNHDAMYWYRQDPGQGLRLIYYSQIVNDFQKGDIAEGYSVSREKKESFPLTVTSAQKNPTAFYLCASSMRQGVEKLFFGSGTQLSVL.